This entry is about one T cell receptor (beta chain). Antigen: not known. The ends were cut back, 1 base at V and 4 bases at J, with 19 bases in the middle. Germline V gene data show CDR1 as ENHRY and CDR2 as SYGVKD. The CDR3 is made up of 17 amino acids. The data stem from a study of shared clonotypes between healthy human individuals. Points from the study as a whole: Naive CD4 clonotypes were shared across a handful of donors at 4.5% to 6.5%. Non-shared clonotypes displayed generation probabilities falling below those of clonotypes present in all four donors.

Repertoires were generated with immunoSEQ multiplex PCR, while TCRdb's copy carries only in-frame clones and drops some. The sample consists of 650,000 to 700,000 clones, about nine tenths of them appearing once. The source of this sequence is a young man in good health. Some clones in this sample may be carry-over from other donors' samples. The chain carries TRBV10-3 and TRBJ1-2; D is possibly TRBD1 (5 bases). What was sequenced was memory CD8+ T cells from PBMCs. Subset specified: CD45RO+ cells pooled with CCR7-negative TemRA cells. CDR3 sequence reads: CAISEWQGLGNFYGYTF. The CDR3 nucleotides read TGTGCCATCAGTGAGTGGCAGGGATTGGGTAACTTCTATGGCTACACCTTC.